One sample yielded the 2 T cell receptor beta chains listed below, sequenced in a study of OX40 agonist ivuxolimab in advanced cancers. The assay was immunoSEQ multiplex PCR, and TCRdb's table has in-frame clones only and misses some. The table has 30,000 to 40,000 clones, about 90% seen once. This specimen was CD4+ or CD8+ T cells sorted from blood, taken in a trial of the OX40 agonist ivuxolimab. These receptors all come from an adult with an advanced solid tumor such as melanoma, head and neck, liver or kidney cancer.

The genes are TRBV5-4 and TRBJ1-1, with D unresolved. Germline CDR1 SGHNT, CDR2 YYREEE (reference sequence). This CDR3 has 13 amino acids. The V end lost 10 bases, the J end lost 0 bases, and 13 bases lay between the germline ends. CDR3 amino acids: CASKRGVNTEAFF. DNA of the CDR3: TGTGCCTCCAAACGGGGAGTGAACACTGAAGCTTTCTTT.

This clone has at least ten counts. The rearrangement uses TRBV9 and TRBJ2-7, with 10 bases lining up with TRBD2. This CDR3 region has 14 residues. Germline V gene lookup returns CDR1 SGDLS and CDR2 YYNGEE. Germline trimming cut 3 bases from V and 7 bases from J; bases unmatched to any gene: 7. The CDR3 reads CASSASGGPGEQYF. CDR3 nucleotides: TGTGCCAGCAGCGCTAGCGGGGGACCGGGTGAGCAGTACTTC.